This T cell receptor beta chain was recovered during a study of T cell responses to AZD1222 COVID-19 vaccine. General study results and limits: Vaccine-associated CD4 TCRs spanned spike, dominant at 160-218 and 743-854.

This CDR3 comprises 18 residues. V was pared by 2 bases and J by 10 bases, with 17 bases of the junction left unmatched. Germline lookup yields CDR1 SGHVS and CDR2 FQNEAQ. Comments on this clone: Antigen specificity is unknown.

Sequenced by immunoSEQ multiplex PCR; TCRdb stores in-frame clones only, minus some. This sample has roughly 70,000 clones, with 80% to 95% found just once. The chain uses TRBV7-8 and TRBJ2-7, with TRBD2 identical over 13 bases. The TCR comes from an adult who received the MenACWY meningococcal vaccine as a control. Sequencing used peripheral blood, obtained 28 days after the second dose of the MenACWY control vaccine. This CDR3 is CASSLSLGRTSGREFQYF. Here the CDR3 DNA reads TGTGCCAGCAGCTTAAGTTTGGGCAGGACTAGCGGGAGAGAGTTTCAGTACTTC.